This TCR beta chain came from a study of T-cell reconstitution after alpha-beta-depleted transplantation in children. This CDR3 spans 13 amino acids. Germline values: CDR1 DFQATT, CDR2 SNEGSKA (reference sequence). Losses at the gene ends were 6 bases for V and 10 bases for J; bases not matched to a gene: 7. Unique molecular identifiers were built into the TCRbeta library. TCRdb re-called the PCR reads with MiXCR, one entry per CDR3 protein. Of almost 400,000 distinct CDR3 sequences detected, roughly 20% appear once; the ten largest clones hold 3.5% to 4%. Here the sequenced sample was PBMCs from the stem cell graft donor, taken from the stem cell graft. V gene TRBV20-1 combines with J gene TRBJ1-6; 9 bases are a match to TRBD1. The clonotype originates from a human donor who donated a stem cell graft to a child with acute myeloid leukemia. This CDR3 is CSAPGTGWSPLHF. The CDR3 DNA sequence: TGCAGTGCCCCGGGGACAGGGTGGTCACCCCTCCACTTT.